The T cell receptor (beta chain) described here comes from a study of blood T cell repertoires in COVID-19. Turning to the study itself: Samples representing acute and convalescent COVID-19 were sourced from the United States, Italy and Spain.

Methods used by the authors: By means of reference gene primer amplification, nucleated cell counts were estimated. This table comes from immunoSEQ multiplex PCR, and its TCRdb copy is limited to in-frame clones, with some not included. V and J calls plus clone size are reproduced from that table; the DNA served to infer D and trimming. The sample yields roughly 140,000 clones, approximately 80% seen once. Germline V gene data show CDR1 as SGDLS and CDR2 as YYNGEE. The CDR3 runs 15 residues. V shed 3 bases and J shed 7 bases, with 19 bases lying between them. Source material: peripheral blood. V and J are TRBV9 and TRBJ1-1, with D possibly matching TRBD1 (6 bases). The sequence came from a man between 65 and 85 years old with acute or convalescent COVID-19. The CDR3 reads CASSAGLQGLSEAFF. In nucleotides, the CDR3 is TGTGCCAGCAGCGCCGGCCTACAGGGATTGAGTGAAGCTTTCTTT.